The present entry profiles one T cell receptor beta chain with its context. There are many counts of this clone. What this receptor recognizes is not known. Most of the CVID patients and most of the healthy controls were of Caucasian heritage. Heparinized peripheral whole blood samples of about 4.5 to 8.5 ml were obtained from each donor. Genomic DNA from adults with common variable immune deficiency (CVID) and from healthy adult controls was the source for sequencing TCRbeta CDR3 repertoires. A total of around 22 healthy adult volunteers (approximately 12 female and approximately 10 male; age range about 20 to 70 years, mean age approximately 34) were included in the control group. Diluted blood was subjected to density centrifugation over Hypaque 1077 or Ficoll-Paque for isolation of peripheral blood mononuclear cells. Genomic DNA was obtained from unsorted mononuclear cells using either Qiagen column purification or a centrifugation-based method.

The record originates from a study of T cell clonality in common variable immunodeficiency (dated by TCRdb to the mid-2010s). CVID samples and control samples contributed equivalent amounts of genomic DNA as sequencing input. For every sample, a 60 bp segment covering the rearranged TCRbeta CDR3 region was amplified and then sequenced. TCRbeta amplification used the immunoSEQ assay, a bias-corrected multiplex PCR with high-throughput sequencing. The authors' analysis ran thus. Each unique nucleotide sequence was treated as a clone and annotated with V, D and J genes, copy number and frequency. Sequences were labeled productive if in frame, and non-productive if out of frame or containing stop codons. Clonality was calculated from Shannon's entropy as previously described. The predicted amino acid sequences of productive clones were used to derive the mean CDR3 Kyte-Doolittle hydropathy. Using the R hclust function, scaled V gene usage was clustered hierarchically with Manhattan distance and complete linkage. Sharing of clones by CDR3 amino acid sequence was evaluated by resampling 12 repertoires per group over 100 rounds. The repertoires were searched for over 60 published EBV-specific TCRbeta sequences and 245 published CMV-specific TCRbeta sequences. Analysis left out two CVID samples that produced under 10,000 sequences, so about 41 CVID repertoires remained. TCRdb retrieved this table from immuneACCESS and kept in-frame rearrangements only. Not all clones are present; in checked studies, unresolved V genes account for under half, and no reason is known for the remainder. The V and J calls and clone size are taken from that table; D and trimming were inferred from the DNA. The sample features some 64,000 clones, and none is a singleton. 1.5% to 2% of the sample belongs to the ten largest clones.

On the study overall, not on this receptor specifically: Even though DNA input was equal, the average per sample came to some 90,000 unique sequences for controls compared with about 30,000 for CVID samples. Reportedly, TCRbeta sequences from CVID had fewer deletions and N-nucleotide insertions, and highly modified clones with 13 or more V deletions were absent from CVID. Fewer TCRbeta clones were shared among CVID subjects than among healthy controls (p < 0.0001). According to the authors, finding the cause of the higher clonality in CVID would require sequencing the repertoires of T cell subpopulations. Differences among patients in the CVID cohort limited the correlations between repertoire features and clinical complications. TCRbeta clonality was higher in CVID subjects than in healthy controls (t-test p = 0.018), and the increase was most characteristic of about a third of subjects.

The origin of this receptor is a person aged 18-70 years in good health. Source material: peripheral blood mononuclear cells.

The sequenced CDR3 bases are TGCAGTGCTGGGGACTTACCTACAGATACG. This encodes CSAGDLPTDT. The full CDR3 protein is CSAGDLPTDTQYF. The chain links TRBV20-1 with TRBJ2-3; the D segment could be TRBD2, given 6 matching bases. The observed sequence ends 3 residues before the CDR3 terminus, with the missing tail filled in from the germline J gene. CDR1 is given as DFQATT and CDR2 as SNEGSKA, both from the germline V gene (reference sequence). The CDR3 goes from the cysteine to the phenylalanine over 13 residues. Shown are 30 bases from within the CDR3, in frame from base 1. Cut back by 5 bases and 3 bases, the V and J ends lie 12 bases apart.